One and the same sample provided the 13 T cell receptor beta chains below, sequenced in a study of OX40 agonist ivuxolimab in advanced cancers. The data were produced by immunoSEQ multiplex PCR, yet TCRdb's version contains in-frame clones alone and is incomplete. The sample records about 15,000 clones, approximately 87% being singletons. The input for sequencing was CD4+ or CD8+ T cells sorted from blood, taken in a trial of the OX40 agonist ivuxolimab. The receptors shown here come from an adult with an advanced solid tumor such as melanoma, head and neck, liver or kidney cancer.

This clone has just one count. V and J are TRBV5-4 and TRBJ2-5; possibly TRBD1 for D (5 bases). The germline CDR1 and CDR2 sequences are SGHNT and YYREEE (reference sequence). The CDR3 length is 14 residues. The V end was cut by 1 base, the J end by 5 bases, with 12 bases between. DNA of the CDR3: TGTGCCAGCAGCTTGTCCAGGGATGGCGAGACCCAGTACTTC. Residues: CASSLSRDGETQYF. Full variable domain (rest looked up from reference TRBV5-4 and TRBJ2-5): ETGVTQSPTHLIKTRGQQVTLRCSSQSGHNTVSWYQQALGQGPQFIFQYYREEENGRGNFPPRFSGLQFPNYSSELNVNALELDDSALYLCASSLSRDGETQYFGPGTRLLVL.

V and J are TRBV6-1 and TRBJ1-5; 9 nucleotides line up with TRBD1. The CDR3 contains 14 residues. The junction had 4 bases not matched to a gene; V was cut back by 6 bases and J by 4 bases. CDR1 and CDR2 (germline): MNHNS, SASEGT. The CDR3 is CASRPGTGNQPQHF. DNA for the CDR3: TGTGCCAGCAGACCCGGGACAGGGAATCAGCCCCAGCATTTT.

The V call is TRBV6-5, the J call TRBJ1-6, with no clear D. The CDR3 loop spans 14 amino acids. V lost 5 bases and J lost 4, with 9 bases in between. From germline, CDR1 is MNHEY and CDR2 SVGAGI. CDR3 nucleotides: TGTGCCAGCAGTCGAGCCCGATATAATTCACCCCTCCACTTT. It yields the protein CASSRARYNSPLHF.

The gene calls are TRBV28 and TRBJ1-5, with 7 bases fitting TRBD1. Per the germline V gene, CDR1 is MDHEN and CDR2 is SYDVKM. This CDR3 is 15 amino acids long. V was clipped by 5 bases and J by 4 bases; unmatched bases: 8. In DNA form, the CDR3 reads TGTGCCAGCAGTCCGGGACAGAAATTGAATCAGCCCCAGCATTTT. It encodes CASSPGQKLNQPQHF.

V is TRBV19 and J is TRBJ2-5, with a possible D match to TRBD2 (6 bases). The CDR3 totals 15 residues. V was cut by 7 bases and J by 1 base, with 16 bases left in between. The germline CDR1 and CDR2 sequences are LNHDA and SQIVND (reference sequence). CDR3 in DNA: TGTGCCAGTAAAGTGGCGGCGGGGTCCCAAGAGACCCAGTACTTC. This sequence encodes CASKVAAGSQETQYF.

The V call is TRBV2, the J call TRBJ1-4; possibly TRBD1 for D (5 bases). Per the germline V gene, CDR1 is SNHLY and CDR2 is FYNNEI. There are 16 residues in the CDR3. Trimming removed 1 base from V and 3 bases from J, with 12 bases in between. In nucleotides, the CDR3 is TGTGCCAGCAGTGAAGGCAGGGTTGTGGCTAATGAAAAACTGTTTTTT. Residues: CASSEGRVVANEKLFF.

The V gene is TRBV6-1, the J gene TRBJ1-3; D might be TRBD1 (6 bases). The ends were cut back, 6 bases at V and 2 bases at J, with 8 bases in the middle. Germline-derived CDR1 and CDR2 are MNHNS and SASEGT. CDR3 length equals 13 residues. The CDR3 region is CASRDRPGNTIYF. The CDR3 DNA reads as TGTGCCAGCAGGGACAGACCTGGAAACACCATATATTTT.

The CDR3 coding sequence is TGTGCCAGCAGCAGCCCGGGTTTGTATGAGCAGTTCTTC. Translated, it gives CASSSPGLYEQFF. The V and J genes are TRBV11-3 and TRBJ2-1; no firm D call. Trimming pared 5 bases from V and 8 bases from J, leaving 13 bases between. This CDR3 is 13 amino acids long. From germline, CDR1 is SGHNT and CDR2 YENEEA.

This sequence joins TRBV11-2 and TRBJ2-3; D ambiguous. The CDR3 has 13 amino acids. V lost 4 bases, J lost 2 bases, and 7 bases lay in between. Germline-derived CDR1 and CDR2 are SGHAT and FQNNGV. CDR3 DNA: TGTGCCAGCAGCTATCGCACCACAGATACGCAGTATTTT. Its translation: CASSYRTTDTQYF.

This rearrangement joins TRBV7-3 to TRBJ2-2, with 9 positions matching TRBD1. The CDR3 contains 16 residues. Germline lookup yields CDR1 SGHTA and CDR2 FQGTGA. The V gene end was trimmed by 5 bases and the J gene end by 2 bases; junction bases not matched to a gene: 6. The CDR3 DNA follows: TGTGCCAGCAGCCAGACAGGGGGGACAAACACCGGGGAGCTGTTTTTT. This translates into CASSQTGGTNTGELFF.

This clone appeared a single time. V is TRBV27 and J is TRBJ2-1; perhaps TRBD2 as D (5 bases). CDR1 is MNHEY, CDR2 SMNVEV, per germline (reference sequence). The CDR3 covers 16 residues. V lost 1 base, J lost 1 base, and 11 bases lay in between. The CDR3 protein is CASSLLASPSYNEQFF. The CDR3 DNA sequence: TGTGCCAGCAGTTTATTGGCTAGCCCTTCCTACAATGAGCAGTTCTTC.

This sequence joins TRBV6-1 and TRBJ2-3; the match to TRBD1 covers 10 bases. The V and J ends lost 8 bases and 1 base, in that order; junction bases with no gene match: 6. This CDR3 has 15 residues. Germline CDR1 and CDR2: MNHNS and SASEGT. Here the CDR3 DNA reads TGTGCCAGCGTTCGGACAGGGGGAGGCACAGATACGCAGTATTTT. Encoded protein: CASVRTGGGTDTQYF.

V and J are TRBV7-9 and TRBJ1-3; unclear D gene. The ends were cut back, 2 bases at V and 4 bases at J, with 9 bases in the middle. Looked up from germline, CDR1 is SEHNR and CDR2 is FQNEAQ (reference sequence). CDR3 length: 14 residues. The CDR3, as DNA: TGTGCCAGCAGCTTAAGCGGCTACGGAAACACCATATATTTT. This codes for CASSLSGYGNTIYF. Combining the CDR3 with reference TRBV7-9 and TRBJ1-3 gives the whole variable domain DTGVSQNPRHKITKRGQNVTFRCDPISEHNRLYWYRQTLGQGPEFLTYFQNEAQLEKSRLLSDRFSAERPKGSFSTLEIQRTEQGDSAMYLCASSLSGYGNTIYFGEGSWLTVV.